Below are 8 T cell receptor beta chains sequenced from a single sample in a study of post-analysis software for immune sequencing data (dated by TCRdb to between 2015 and 2017). Overall study outcomes, separate from this receptor: Four or five TRBV segments, including TRBV5-6, TRBV5-1 and TRBV20-1, were significantly more frequent in patients than controls.

Their antigens remain unidentified. The protocol used for the library was PCR. Sequenced using an Illumina HiSeq 2500. Unique molecular identifiers were incorporated into TCR beta cDNA libraries to reduce PCR and sequencing biases. Starting from the raw public reads, TCRdb applied fastp trimming at Q25, assembled clones with MiXCR and retained in-frame beta chains. CDR3 protein sequences are deduplicated, and each keeps its most common genes and DNA. Across this sample there are some 800,000 distinct CDR3 sequences, with roughly 46% seen only once. Over 4.5% of the sample is held by the ten biggest clonotypes. The specimen sequenced was blood. Source of these receptors: a girl aged 5-17 years with multiple sclerosis.

There are a few counts of this clonotype. At one end, the junction sequence differs from germline, possibly due to a read error. The chain combines TRBV28 with TRBJ2-7; 11 nucleotides match TRBD2. Germline V CDR1 and CDR2: MDHEN, SYDVKM. The CDR3 length is 16 residues. The CDR3 sequence is CASSPRGSGRAYQQYF. Written as DNA, the CDR3 is TGTGCCAGCAGTCCACGTGGTAGCGGGAGGGCCTACCAGCAGTACTTC.

V usage is TRBV11-2 and J usage is TRBJ2-4, with D possibly being TRBD1 (6 bases). Germline CDR1 reads SGHAT; CDR2 reads FQNNGV. Trimming shortened V by 5 bases and J by 6 bases, and 11 bases separated the two germline ends. The CDR3 totals 13 residues. In nucleotides, the CDR3 is TGTGCCAGCAGCCATGGACAGCCAAACATTCAGTACTTC. Amino acids: CASSHGQPNIQYF.

This clonotype came up a few times. The gene calls are TRBV20-1 and TRBJ2-1; 10 bases align to TRBD2. This CDR3 has 15 amino acids. CDR1 is DFQATT, CDR2 SNEGSKA, per germline (reference sequence). DNA for the CDR3: TGCAGAACGACCAACCTAGCGGGAGATAACAATGAGCAGTTCTTC. Protein sequence: CRTTNLAGDNNEQFF.

This clonotype was recorded many times. The chain employs TRBV7-2 and TRBJ2-7; the match to TRBD1 covers 8 bases. The germline CDR1 and CDR2 sequences are SGHTA and FQGNSA. J lost 1 base, V lost 5 bases, and 7 bases had no gene match. The CDR3 totals 15 residues. CDR3 nucleotides: TGTGCCAGCAGCCGTAACAGGGGGGTATCCTACGAGCAGTACTTC. This encodes CASSRNRGVSYEQYF.

The V gene is TRBV10-1, the J gene TRBJ2-5; a weak D match, TRBD1 (5 bases). The J call could be wrong; TRBJ2-7 is a better fit for the DNA end. This CDR3 has 13 residues. Germline CDR1 reads WNHNN; CDR2 reads SYGVQD (reference sequence). The CDR3 spells CASSEPGFHEQYF. Written as DNA, the CDR3 is TGCGCCAGCAGTGAGCCAGGGTTCCACGAGCAGTACTTC.

The chain carries TRBV6-1 and TRBJ2-1, with 9 bases matching TRBD2. CDR1 and CDR2 (germline): MNHNS, SASEGT. The trim removed 3 bases at V and 0 bases at J, leaving 12 bases unmatched. The CDR3 spans 19 residues. This CDR3 is CASSEFSGRSPASYNEQFF. The CDR3 DNA is TGTGCCAGCAGTGAGTTTAGCGGGAGAAGTCCAGCCTCCTACAATGAGCAGTTCTTC.

V usage is TRBV28 and J usage is TRBJ1-1; D is unresolved. With 4 bases removed from V and 5 bases from J, the gap between germline ends came to 17 bases. The CDR3 is 15 amino acids. Germline V gives CDR1 MDHEN, CDR2 SYDVKM. DNA for the CDR3: TGTGCCAGCAGTTATCGGGCGGACTACGGGACTGAAGCTTTCTTT. As protein: CASSYRADYGTEAFF.

The chain couples TRBV18 to TRBJ1-2; 9 bases are shared with TRBD1. This CDR3 spans 16 amino acids. V lost 5 bases, J lost 4 bases, and 11 bases stayed unmatched. Germline values: CDR1 KGHSH, CDR2 LQKENI. Written as DNA, the CDR3 is TGTGCCAGCTCAGTTGGACAGGGGATTTCGGCCTATGGCTACACCTTC. Translated: CASSVGQGISAYGYTF.